This TCR beta chain was documented in a study of vaccination effects on CD4 cells after COVID-19. Overall study context: All study participants received two doses of BNT162b2 or mRNA-1273 vaccine.

The CDR3 covers 11 residues. Per the germline V gene, CDR1 is SQVTM and CDR2 is ANQGSEA. With V trimmed by 8 bases and J by 7 bases, 5 bases remained unmatched. Study observations and caveats: Relatively few convalescent patients took part in the study, which had no early post-infection timepoints.

Before any sequencing was done, the ViraFEST assay used viral peptide pools to expand antigen-specific CD4+ T cells. CD4+ T cells were isolated after 10 days of culture. The vaccine recipients had no prior SARS-CoV-2 infection, with negative nucleocapsid antibodies. Two million PBMC were seeded per well and grown in the presence of 10 IU/ml IL-2 and roughly 9.9 ug/ml peptides. The authors exchanged half the medium for IL-2 medium on days 3 and 7. Only a few counts were recorded for this clone. Antigen specificity is unknown. The protocol was immunoSEQ multiplex PCR, while the TCRdb copy is restricted to in-frame clones and leaves out a portion. The sample has tens of thousands of clones, about four fifths seen once.

The clonotype comes from a human donor who received a COVID-19 vaccine. The specimen comprised CD4+ T cells from PBMCs cultured with SARS-CoV-2 spike peptides, sampled before COVID-19 vaccination. This chain connects TRBV29-1 to TRBJ1-2; 9 positions agree with TRBD1. CDR3 in DNA: TGCAGCTTGGGACAGGGTAGTGGCTACACCTTC. This codes for CSLGQGSGYTF.